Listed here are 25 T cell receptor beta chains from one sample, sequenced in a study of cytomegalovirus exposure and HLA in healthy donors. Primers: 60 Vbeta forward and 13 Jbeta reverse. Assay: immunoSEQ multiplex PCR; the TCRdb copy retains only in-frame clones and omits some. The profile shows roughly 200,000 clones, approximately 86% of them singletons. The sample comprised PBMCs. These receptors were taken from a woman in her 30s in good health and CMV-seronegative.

As DNA, the CDR3 is TGTGCCAGCAGCCGCAGGGGTCCGAGGGCGGAGCTGTTTTTT. Translating it yields CASSRRGPRAELFF. The chain uses TRBV7-3 and TRBJ2-2; D might be TRBD1 (6 bases). Deletions cut 5 bases from V and 10 bases from J, with 17 bases between. Germline V CDR1 and CDR2: SGHTA, FQGTGA. The CDR3 extends over 14 amino acids. The variable domain in full, with the rest retrieved from reference TRBV7-3 and TRBJ2-2, is GAGVSQTPSNKVTEKGKYVELRCDPISGHTALYWYRQSLGQGPEFLIYFQGTGAADDSGLPNDRFFAVRPEGSVSTLKIQRTERGDSAVYLCASSRRGPRAELFFGEGSRLTVL.

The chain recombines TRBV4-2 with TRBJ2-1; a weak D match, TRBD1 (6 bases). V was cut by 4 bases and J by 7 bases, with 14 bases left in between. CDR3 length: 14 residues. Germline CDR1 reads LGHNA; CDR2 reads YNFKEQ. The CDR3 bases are TGTGCCAGCAGCCCCGGGACACCTTGGAATGAGCAGTTCTTC. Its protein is CASSPGTPWNEQFF.

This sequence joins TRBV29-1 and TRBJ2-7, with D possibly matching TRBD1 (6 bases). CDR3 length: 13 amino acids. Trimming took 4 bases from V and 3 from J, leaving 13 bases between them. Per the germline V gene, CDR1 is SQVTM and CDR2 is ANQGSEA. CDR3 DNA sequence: TGCAGCGTTGGAGGCGGCAGGGGCTACGAGCAGTACTTC. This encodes CSVGGGRGYEQYF.

CDR3 sequence reads: CASRGGPLYGYTF. The DNA for the CDR3 is TGTGCCAGCAGGGGGGGACCTCTCTATGGCTACACCTTC. This chain joins TRBV27 and TRBJ1-2, with D possibly being TRBD1 (5 bases). Germline CDR1 reads MNHEY; CDR2 reads SMNVEV (reference sequence). V was cut by 6 bases and J by 4 bases, with 12 bases left in between. This CDR3 spans 13 amino acids.

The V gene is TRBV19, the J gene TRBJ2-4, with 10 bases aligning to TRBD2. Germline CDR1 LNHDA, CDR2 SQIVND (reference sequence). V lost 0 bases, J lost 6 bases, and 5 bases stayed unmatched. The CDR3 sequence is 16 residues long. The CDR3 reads CASSIDRLAGVNIQYF. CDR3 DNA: TGTGCCAGTAGTATAGATCGACTAGCGGGCGTAAACATTCAGTACTTC.

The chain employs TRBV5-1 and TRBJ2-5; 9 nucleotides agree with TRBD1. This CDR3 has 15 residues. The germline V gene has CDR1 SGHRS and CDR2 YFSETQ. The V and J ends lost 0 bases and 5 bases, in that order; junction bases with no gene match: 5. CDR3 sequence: CASSLALTGGETQYF. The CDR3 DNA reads TGCGCCAGCAGCTTGGCCTTGACAGGGGGGGAGACCCAGTACTTC.

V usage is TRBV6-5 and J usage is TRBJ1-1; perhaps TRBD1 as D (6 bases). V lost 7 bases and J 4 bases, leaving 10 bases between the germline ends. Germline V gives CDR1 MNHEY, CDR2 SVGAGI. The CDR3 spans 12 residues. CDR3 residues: CASNGGRTEAFF. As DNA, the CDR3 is TGTGCCAGCAATGGGGGCCGCACTGAAGCTTTCTTT.

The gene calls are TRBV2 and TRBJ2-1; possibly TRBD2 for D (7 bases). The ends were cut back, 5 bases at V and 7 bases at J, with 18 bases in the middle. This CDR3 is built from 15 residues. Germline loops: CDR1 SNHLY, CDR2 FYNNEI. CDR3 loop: CASSKGGTKGNEQFF. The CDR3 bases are TGTGCCAGCAGTAAGGGGGGGACTAAAGGAAATGAGCAGTTCTTC.

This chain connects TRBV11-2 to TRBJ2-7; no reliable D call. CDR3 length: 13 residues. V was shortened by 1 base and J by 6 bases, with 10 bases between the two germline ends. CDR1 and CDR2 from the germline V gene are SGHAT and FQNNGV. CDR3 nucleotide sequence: TGTGCCAGCAGCTTAGGCCTCTACAGCGAGCAGTACTTC. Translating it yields CASSLGLYSEQYF.

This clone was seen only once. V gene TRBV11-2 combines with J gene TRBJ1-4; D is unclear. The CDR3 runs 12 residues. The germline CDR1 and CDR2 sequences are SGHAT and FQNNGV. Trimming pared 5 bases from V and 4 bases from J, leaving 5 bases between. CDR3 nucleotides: TGTGCCAGCAGCAGAGATAATGAAAAACTGTTTTTT. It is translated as CASSRDNEKLFF.

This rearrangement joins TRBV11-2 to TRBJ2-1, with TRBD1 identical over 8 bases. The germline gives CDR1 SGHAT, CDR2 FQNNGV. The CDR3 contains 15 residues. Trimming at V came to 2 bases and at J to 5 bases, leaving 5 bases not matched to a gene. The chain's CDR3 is CASSLQGAWHNEQFF. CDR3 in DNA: TGTGCCAGCAGCTTACAGGGGGCTTGGCACAATGAGCAGTTCTTC. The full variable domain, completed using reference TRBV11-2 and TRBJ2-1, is EAGVAQSPRYKIIEKRQSVAFWCNPISGHATLYWYQQILGQGPKLLIQFQNNGVVDDSQLPKDRFSAERLKGVDSTLKIQPAKLEDSAVYLCASSLQGAWHNEQFFGPGTRLTVL.

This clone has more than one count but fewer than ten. CDR3 nucleotides: TGTGCCAGCAGTTTATGGCTGGGGGCAGGTGGCTACACCTTC. Translation gives CASSLWLGAGGYTF. V gene TRBV27 combines with J gene TRBJ1-2; a weak D match, TRBD1 (6 bases). Germline CDR1 MNHEY, CDR2 SMNVEV (reference sequence). Between the trimmed V and J ends, which lost 1 base and 7 bases, there was a span of 13 bases. There are 14 residues in the CDR3.

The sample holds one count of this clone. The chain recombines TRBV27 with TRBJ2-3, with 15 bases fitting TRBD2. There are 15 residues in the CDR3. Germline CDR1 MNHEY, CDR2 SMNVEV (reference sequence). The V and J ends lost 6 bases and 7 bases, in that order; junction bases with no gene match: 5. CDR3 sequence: CASRTGTSGRYTQYF. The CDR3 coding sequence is TGTGCCAGCAGGACCGGGACTAGCGGGAGGTATACGCAGTATTTT.

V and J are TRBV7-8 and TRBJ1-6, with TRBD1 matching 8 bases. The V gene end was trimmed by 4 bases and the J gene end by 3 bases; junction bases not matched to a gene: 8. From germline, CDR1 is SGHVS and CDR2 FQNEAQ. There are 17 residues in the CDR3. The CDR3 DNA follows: TGTGCCAGCAGCTCGCAGACAGGGGCGAACTATAATTCACCCCTCCACTTT. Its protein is CASSSQTGANYNSPLHF. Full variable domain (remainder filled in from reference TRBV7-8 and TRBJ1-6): GAGVSQSPRYKVAKRGQDVALRCDPISGHVSLFWYQQALGQGPEFLTYFQNEAQLDKSGLPSDRFFAERPEGSVSTLKIQRTQQEDSAVYLCASSSQTGANYNSPLHFGNGTRLTVT.

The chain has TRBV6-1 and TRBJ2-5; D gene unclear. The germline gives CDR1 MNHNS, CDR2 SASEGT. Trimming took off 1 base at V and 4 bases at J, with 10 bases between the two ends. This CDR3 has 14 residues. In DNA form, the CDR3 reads TGTGCCAGCAGTGAAGGTAACGGTGGAGAGACCCAGTACTTC. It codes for CASSEGNGGETQYF.

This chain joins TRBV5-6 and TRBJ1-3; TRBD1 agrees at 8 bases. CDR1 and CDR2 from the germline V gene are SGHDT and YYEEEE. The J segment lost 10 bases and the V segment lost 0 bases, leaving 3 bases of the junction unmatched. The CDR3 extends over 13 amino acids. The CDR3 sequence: CASSLGQGITIYF. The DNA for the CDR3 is TGTGCCAGCAGCTTGGGACAGGGGATTACCATATATTTT.

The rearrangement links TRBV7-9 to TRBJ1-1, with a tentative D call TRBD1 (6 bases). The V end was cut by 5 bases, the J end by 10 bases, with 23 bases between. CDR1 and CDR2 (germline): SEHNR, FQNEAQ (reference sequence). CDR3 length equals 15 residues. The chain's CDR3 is CASSQDRPTFRGAFF. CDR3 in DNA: TGTGCCAGCAGCCAAGACAGGCCTACCTTCCGGGGAGCTTTCTTT.

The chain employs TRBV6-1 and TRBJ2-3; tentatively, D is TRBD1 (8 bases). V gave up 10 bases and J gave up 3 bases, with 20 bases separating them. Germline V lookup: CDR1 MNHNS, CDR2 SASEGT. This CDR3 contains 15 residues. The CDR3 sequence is CATWKGQGGTDTQYF. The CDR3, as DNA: TGTGCCACCTGGAAAGGACAGGGAGGGACAGATACGCAGTATTTT.

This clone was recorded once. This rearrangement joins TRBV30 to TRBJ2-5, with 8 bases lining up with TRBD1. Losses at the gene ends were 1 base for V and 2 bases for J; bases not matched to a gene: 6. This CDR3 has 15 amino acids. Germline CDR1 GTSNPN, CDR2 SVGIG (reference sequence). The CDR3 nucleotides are TGTGCCTGGAGTGCCGGAGGGACAGGACAAGAGACCCAGTACTTC. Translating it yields CAWSAGGTGQETQYF.

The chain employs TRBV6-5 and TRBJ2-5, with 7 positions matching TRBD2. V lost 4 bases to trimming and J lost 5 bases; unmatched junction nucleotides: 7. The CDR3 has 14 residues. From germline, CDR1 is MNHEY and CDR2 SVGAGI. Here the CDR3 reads CASSFGRERETQYF. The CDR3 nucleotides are TGTGCCAGCAGTTTCGGGCGGGAGCGGGAGACCCAGTACTTC.

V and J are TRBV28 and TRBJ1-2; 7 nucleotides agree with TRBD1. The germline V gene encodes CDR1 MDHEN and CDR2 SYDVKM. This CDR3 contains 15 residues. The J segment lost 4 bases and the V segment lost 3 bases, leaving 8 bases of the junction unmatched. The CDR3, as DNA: TGTGCCAGCAGTTTGGGGACAGCGTCCCTCTATGGCTACACCTTC. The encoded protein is CASSLGTASLYGYTF.

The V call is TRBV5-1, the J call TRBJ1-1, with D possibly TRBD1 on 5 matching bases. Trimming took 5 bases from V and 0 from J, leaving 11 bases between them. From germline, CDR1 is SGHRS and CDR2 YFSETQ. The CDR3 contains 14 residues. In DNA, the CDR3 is TGCGCCAGCAGGCGGGACGGCTTGAACACTGAAGCTTTCTTT. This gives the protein CASRRDGLNTEAFF.

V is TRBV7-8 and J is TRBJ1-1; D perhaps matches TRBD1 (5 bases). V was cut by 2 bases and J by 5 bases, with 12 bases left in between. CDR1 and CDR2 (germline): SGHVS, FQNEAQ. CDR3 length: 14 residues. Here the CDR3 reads CASSLIQGGTEAFF. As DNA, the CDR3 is TGTGCCAGCAGCTTAATCCAGGGAGGGACTGAAGCTTTCTTT.

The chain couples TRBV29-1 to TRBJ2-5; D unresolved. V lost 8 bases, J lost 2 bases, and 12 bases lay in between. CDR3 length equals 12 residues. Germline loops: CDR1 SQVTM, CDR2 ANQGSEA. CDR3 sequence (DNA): TGCAGCATTCGAGTGTTTCAAGAGACCCAGTACTTC. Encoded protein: CSIRVFQETQYF.

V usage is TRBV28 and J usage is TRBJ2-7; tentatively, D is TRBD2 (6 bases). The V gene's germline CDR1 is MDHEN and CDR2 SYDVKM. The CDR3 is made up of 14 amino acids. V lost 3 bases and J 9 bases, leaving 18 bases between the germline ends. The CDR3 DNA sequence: TGTGCCAGCAGTTTGAGGGGCGCGGGGTTAGGGCAGTACTTC. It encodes CASSLRGAGLGQYF.